Listed here are 8 T cell receptor beta chains from one sample, sequenced in a study of T cells in Graves' hyperthyroidism and ophthalmopathy. Amplification yielded TCR beta CDR3 regions, with RNA transcripts as the source. First-round RT-PCR targeting the TCR CDR3 was performed with the HTBI primer set. TCRdb re-called the multiplex PCR reads through MiXCR, storing one row per CDR3 protein. The sample shows some 600,000 distinct CDR3 sequences, approximately 15% of them seen only once. Sequenced material: blood. The source is a woman aged 30 to 39 with Graves' hyperthyroidism that later progressed to Graves' ophthalmopathy.

This clonotype appeared many times. The chain is built from TRBV10-3 and TRBJ1-5, with unresolved D. This CDR3 contains 14 residues. CDR1 and CDR2 (germline): ENHRY, SYGVKD. With 3 bases removed from V and 0 bases from J, the gap between germline ends came to 6 bases. In DNA form, the CDR3 reads TGTGCCATCAGTGAAGAGTATAGCAATCAGCCCCAGCATTTT. As protein: CAISEEYSNQPQHF.

This chain joins TRBV5-1 and TRBJ2-5; 7 positions match TRBD2. The CDR3 spans 16 residues. The germline CDR1 and CDR2 sequences are SGHRS and YFSETQ. V lost 3 bases and J lost 5; bases outside the gene matches: 13. The CDR3 region is CASSSTPGTIGETQYF. The CDR3 DNA follows: TGCGCCAGCAGCTCGACGCCCGGGACTATTGGGGAGACCCAGTACTTC.

This clonotype was picked up a small number of times. This sequence joins TRBV29-1 and TRBJ1-2; D is ambiguous. V was clipped by 3 bases and J by 12 bases, with 14 bases between them. Germline V lookup: CDR1 SQVTM, CDR2 ANQGSEA. CDR3 length: 11 amino acids. The CDR3 nucleotides read TGCAGCGTTGAGGAGCCAACCCATGACACCTTC. This encodes CSVEEPTHDTF.

This clonotype was counted many times. The chain joins TRBV29-1 to TRBJ2-7, with 12 bases that match TRBD1. The germline V gene encodes CDR1 SQVTM and CDR2 ANQGSEA. V shed 6 bases and J 5 bases; nucleotides not matched to a gene: 5. This CDR3 is built from 13 residues. CDR3: CSVPGQGANEQYF. CDR3 nucleotide sequence: TGCAGCGTACCGGGACAGGGGGCAAACGAGCAGTACTTC.

This clonotype was recorded a few times. This rearrangement joins TRBV7-2 to TRBJ2-7, with TRBD2 identical over 10 bases. Unmatched junction bases numbered 8, after V lost 3 bases and J lost 6 bases. The germline CDR1 and CDR2 sequences are SGHTA and FQGNSA. The CDR3 totals 15 residues. The CDR3 loop reads CASSLGPAGGGEQYF. Written as DNA, the CDR3 is TGTGCCAGCAGCTTGGGCCCAGCGGGAGGGGGCGAGCAGTACTTC. Full variable domain (rest looked up from reference TRBV7-2 and TRBJ2-7): GAGVSQSPSNKVTEKGKDVELRCDPISGHTALYWYRQSLGQGLEFLIYFQGNSAPDKSGLPSDRFSAERTGGSVSTLTIQRTQQEDSAVYLCASSLGPAGGGEQYFGPGTRLTVT.

This clonotype was counted between two and nine times. This rearrangement joins TRBV27 to TRBJ2-2, with D perhaps being TRBD1 or TRBD2 (5 bases each). The CDR3 sequence is 17 residues long. Trimming removed 1 base from V and 6 bases from J, with 18 bases in between. Germline V CDR1 and CDR2: MNHEY, SMNVEV (reference sequence). The CDR3 loop is CASSLFGTLLMPGELFF. DNA of the CDR3: TGTGCCAGCAGTTTATTCGGGACCTTACTCATGCCCGGGGAGCTGTTTTTT.

This clonotype was seen at least ten times. DNA of the CDR3: TGTGCCAGCTCAACTACAGGGGACGAGCAGTACTTC. Its protein is CASSTTGDEQYF. The chain uses TRBV18 and TRBJ2-7; 7 nucleotides agree with TRBD1. The CDR3 contains 12 residues. The germline gives CDR1 KGHSH, CDR2 LQKENI. The V segment lost 5 bases and the J segment 5 bases; nucleotides outside the gene matches: 3.

The chain uses TRBV28 and TRBJ1-5; 12 bases line up with TRBD1. The CDR3 contains 17 residues. CDR1 is MDHEN and CDR2 is SYDVKM in the germline V gene. J lost 7 bases, V lost 9 bases, and 16 bases had no gene match. For the CDR3, the DNA is TGTGCCAGTCCACCCACCGGGACAGGGGGCGGGTGGCAGCCCCAGCATTTT. Its translation: CASPPTGTGGGWQPQHF.